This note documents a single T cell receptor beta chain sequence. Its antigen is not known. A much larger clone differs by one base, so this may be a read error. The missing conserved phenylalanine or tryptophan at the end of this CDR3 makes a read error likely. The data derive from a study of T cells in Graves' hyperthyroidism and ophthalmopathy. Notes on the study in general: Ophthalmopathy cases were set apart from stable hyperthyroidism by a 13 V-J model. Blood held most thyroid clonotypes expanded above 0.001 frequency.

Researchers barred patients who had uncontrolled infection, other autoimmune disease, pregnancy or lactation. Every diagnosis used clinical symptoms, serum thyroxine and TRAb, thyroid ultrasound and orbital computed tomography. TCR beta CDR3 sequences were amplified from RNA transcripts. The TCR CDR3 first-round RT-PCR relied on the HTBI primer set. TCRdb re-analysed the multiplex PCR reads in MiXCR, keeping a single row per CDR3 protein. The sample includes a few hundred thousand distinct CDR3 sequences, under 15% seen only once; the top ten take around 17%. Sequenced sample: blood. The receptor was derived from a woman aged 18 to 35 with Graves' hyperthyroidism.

Here the CDR3 reads CASSPLSGGTLEQYL. CDR3 DNA sequence: TGTGCCAGCAGCCCCTTATCAGGGGGAACCCTCGAGCAGTACCTC. The J gene is TRBJ2-7, the V gene TRBV9, with 7 bases fitting TRBD1. The V gene's germline CDR1 is SGDLS and CDR2 YYNGEE. Germline trimming cut 4 bases from V and 6 bases from J; bases unmatched to any gene: 13. CDR3 length: 15 amino acids.